One sample yielded the 17 T cell receptor beta chains listed below, sequenced in a study of shared clonotypes between healthy human individuals. TCRdb keeps only in-frame clones here, not all; method: immunoSEQ multiplex PCR. The sample records hundreds of thousands of clones, 70% to 80% being singletons. Source material: PBMCs. These receptors all stem from a woman aged 40-49 years in good health. Some clones in this sample may be carry-over from other donors' samples.

The chain combines TRBV9 with TRBJ2-2, with 16 nucleotides matching TRBD2. Germline V lookup: CDR1 SGDLS, CDR2 YYNGEE. CDR3 size: 17 residues. The J segment lost 6 bases and the V segment lost 3 bases, leaving 5 bases of the junction unmatched. DNA for the CDR3: TGTGCCAGCAGCGCTGGGACTAGCGGGAGGGTCTCCGGGGAGCTGTTTTTT. It specifies CASSAGTSGRVSGELFF.

V and J are TRBV7-9 and TRBJ2-3; unclear D gene. V was trimmed by 4 bases and J by 5 bases, leaving 16 bases between them. The germline V gene encodes CDR1 SEHNR and CDR2 FQNEAQ (reference sequence). The CDR3 consists of 15 residues. The CDR3 region has the DNA TGTGCCAGCAGCTCGGGTCTGGGTGTTCAAGATACGCAGTATTTT. Its protein is CASSSGLGVQDTQYF. Using reference TRBV7-9 and TRBJ2-3 for the parts outside the CDR3, the full variable domain is DTGVSQNPRHKITKRGQNVTFRCDPISEHNRLYWYRQTLGQGPEFLTYFQNEAQLEKSRLLSDRFSAERPKGSFSTLEIQRTEQGDSAMYLCASSSGLGVQDTQYFGPGTRLTVL.

The V gene is TRBV29-1, the J gene TRBJ2-7; TRBD1 matches at 8 bases. This CDR3 has 13 residues. With V trimmed by 3 bases and J by 4 bases, 5 bases remained unmatched. The germline CDR1 and CDR2 sequences are SQVTM and ANQGSEA. In nucleotides, the CDR3 is TGCAGCGTTGACAGGGGGCAGGGGTACGAGCAGTACTTC. This codes for CSVDRGQGYEQYF.

The chain couples TRBV6-1 to TRBJ1-1; weak D call: TRBD1 (5 bases). The CDR3 loop spans 14 amino acids. V gave up 2 bases and J gave up 6 bases, with 13 bases separating them. CDR1 and CDR2 from the germline V gene are MNHNS and SASEGT. This CDR3 is CASSEQGLFPEAFF. The CDR3 nucleotides read TGTGCCAGCAGTGAACAGGGACTTTTCCCTGAAGCTTTCTTT.

V gene TRBV19 combines with J gene TRBJ1-5; D is unresolved. V was cut by 4 bases and J by 2 bases, with 21 bases left in between. Germline loops: CDR1 LNHDA, CDR2 SQIVND (reference sequence). The CDR3 length is 18 residues. Here the CDR3 reads CASSTPGPRGKGNQPQHF. CDR3 in DNA: TGTGCCAGTAGTACTCCCGGGCCACGAGGAAAGGGCAATCAGCCCCAGCATTTT.

The gene calls are TRBV10-1 and TRBJ2-1, with a possible D match to TRBD1 (6 bases). Trimming left V 2 bases short and J 6 bases short, with 14 bases between. This CDR3 region has 15 residues. The germline V gene encodes CDR1 WNHNN and CDR2 SYGVQD (reference sequence). DNA for the CDR3: TGCGCCAGCAGTGAGGGGTCAGGGGCGCGCAATGAGCAGTTCTTC. As protein: CASSEGSGARNEQFF.

V usage is TRBV18 and J usage is TRBJ2-7; TRBD1 might be the D (5 bases). The CDR3 has 14 amino acids. Trimming removed 3 bases from V and 3 bases from J, with 12 bases in between. Per germline, CDR1 KGHSH and CDR2 LQKENI. In nucleotides, the CDR3 is TGTGCCAGCTCACCCATTGGACAAGGCTACGAGCAGTACTTC. This sequence encodes CASSPIGQGYEQYF.

This chain joins TRBV5-5 and TRBJ1-1; D possibly corresponds to TRBD1 (5 bases). The CDR3 runs to 16 residues. CDR1 SGHKS and CDR2 YYEKEE come from the germline V gene (reference sequence). The V gene lost 10 bases and the J gene lost 0 bases, with 22 bases spanning the gap. The chain's CDR3 is CACTRDGRIMNTEAFF. CDR3 nucleotides: TGTGCCTGTACAAGGGACGGTAGAATTATGAACACTGAAGCTTTCTTT. Full variable domain (rest looked up from reference TRBV5-5 and TRBJ1-1): DAGVTQSPTHLIKTRGQQVTLRCSPISGHKSVSWYQQVLGQGPQFIFQYYEKEERGRGNFPDRFSARQFPNYSSELNVNALLLGDSALYLCACTRDGRIMNTEAFFGQGTRLTVV.

Here the CDR3 reads CASSERGEVTEAFF. The CDR3 coding sequence is TGTGCCAGCAGCGAAAGGGGGGAGGTCACTGAAGCTTTCTTT. This chain joins TRBV6-1 and TRBJ1-1; the D gene is possibly TRBD1 (6 bases). Germline V gives CDR1 MNHNS, CDR2 SASEGT. V was shortened by 6 bases and J by 4 bases, with 15 bases between the two germline ends. This CDR3 is built from 14 residues.

This clone was seen more than once but under ten times. The J gene is TRBJ2-6, the V gene TRBV28, with D perhaps assigned TRBD1 or TRBD2 (6 bases each). The CDR3 has 16 amino acids. Germline V gene lookup returns CDR1 MDHEN and CDR2 SYDVKM. Trimming shortened V by 1 base and J by 4 bases, and 11 bases separated the two germline ends. CDR3 nucleotide sequence: TGTGCCAGCAGTTTATTTCAGGGGAGGGGGGCCAACGTCCTGACTTTC. This translates into CASSLFQGRGANVLTF.

The chain couples TRBV11-2 to TRBJ2-1; no definite D call. Germline CDR1 is SGHAT and CDR2 is FQNNGV. The CDR3 has 16 amino acids. V was trimmed by 1 base and J by 0 bases, leaving 10 bases between them. CDR3 protein: CASSLVTASSYNEQFF. The CDR3 DNA reads TGTGCCAGCAGCTTAGTTACCGCGAGCTCCTACAATGAGCAGTTCTTC.

This sequence joins TRBV6-5 and TRBJ2-1; perhaps TRBD1 as D (6 bases). The germline gives CDR1 MNHEY, CDR2 SVGAGI. This CDR3 spans 15 amino acids. Trimming left V 4 bases short and J 10 bases short, with 20 bases between. The CDR3 region has the DNA TGTGCCAGCAGTTCCCTCCTACAGGGCCCTAGGGAGCAGTTCTTC. Its protein is CASSSLLQGPREQFF.

The CDR3 nucleotides are TGTGCCAGCAGCCCCCGACTCACAGATACGCAGTATTTT. Amino acids: CASSPRLTDTQYF. The chain carries TRBV9 and TRBJ2-3; no firm D call. Germline V lookup: CDR1 SGDLS, CDR2 YYNGEE. The CDR3 loop spans 13 amino acids. V shed 4 bases and J shed 2 bases, with 8 bases lying between them.

The chain carries TRBV9 and TRBJ2-2; D might be TRBD2 (5 bases). This CDR3 has 17 residues. The V gene lost 4 bases and the J gene lost 6 bases, with 22 bases spanning the gap. The V gene's germline CDR1 is SGDLS and CDR2 YYNGEE. Written as DNA, the CDR3 is TGTGCCAGCAGCCCGACCCGTAACCGGGGATCTGCCGGGGAGCTGTTTTTT. Translation gives CASSPTRNRGSAGELFF.

The chain has TRBV2 and TRBJ2-1; D may be TRBD1 (6 bases). With 6 bases removed from V and 8 bases from J, the gap between germline ends came to 17 bases. The germline V gene encodes CDR1 SNHLY and CDR2 FYNNEI. CDR3 length: 14 amino acids. The CDR3 sequence is CASRTPQRGYEQFF. The CDR3 region has the DNA TGTGCCAGCAGGACCCCCCAGAGGGGGTATGAGCAGTTCTTC.

The chain links TRBV28 to TRBJ1-4, with D maybe TRBD1 (5 bases). The CDR3 covers 15 residues. V was cut by 6 bases and J by 3 bases, with 14 bases left in between. In germline, CDR1 is MDHEN, CDR2 SYDVKM. CDR3 sequence (DNA): TGTGCCAGCAGGGACCCGGGGCAGGCTAATGAAAAACTGTTTTTT. It translates to CASRDPGQANEKLFF.

This clone was counted a single time. The V gene is TRBV19, the J gene TRBJ2-7; TRBD2 matches at 13 bases. The junction had 14 bases not matched to a gene; V was cut back by 8 bases and J by 1 base. The germline gives CDR1 LNHDA, CDR2 SQIVND (reference sequence). This CDR3 has 18 residues. The CDR3 is CASSPGTSGMAVSYEQYF. CDR3 sequence (DNA): TGTGCCAGTTCCCCCGGGACTAGCGGGATGGCAGTATCCTACGAGCAGTACTTC.